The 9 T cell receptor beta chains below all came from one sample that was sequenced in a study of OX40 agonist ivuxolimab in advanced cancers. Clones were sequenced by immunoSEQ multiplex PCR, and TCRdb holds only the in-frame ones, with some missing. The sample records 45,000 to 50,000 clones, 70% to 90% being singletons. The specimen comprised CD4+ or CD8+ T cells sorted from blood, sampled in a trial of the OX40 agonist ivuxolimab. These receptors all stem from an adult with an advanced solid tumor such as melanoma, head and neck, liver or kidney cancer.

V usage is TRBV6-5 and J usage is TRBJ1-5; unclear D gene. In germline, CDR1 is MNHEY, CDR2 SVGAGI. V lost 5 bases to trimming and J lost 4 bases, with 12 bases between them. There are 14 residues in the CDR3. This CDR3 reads CASSLNRGNQPQHF. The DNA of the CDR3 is TGTGCCAGCAGTCTCAATCGCGGTAATCAGCCCCAGCATTTT.

CDR3 amino acids: CASSRQGTYEQYF. CDR3 nucleotide sequence: TGTGCCAGCAGCCGACAGGGGACCTACGAGCAGTACTTC. The rearrangement links TRBV9 to TRBJ2-7; TRBD1 agrees at 8 bases. CDR3 length: 13 amino acids. Per the germline V gene, CDR1 is SGDLS and CDR2 is YYNGEE. Trimming cost V 4 bases and J 2 bases; bases outside gene matches: 2.

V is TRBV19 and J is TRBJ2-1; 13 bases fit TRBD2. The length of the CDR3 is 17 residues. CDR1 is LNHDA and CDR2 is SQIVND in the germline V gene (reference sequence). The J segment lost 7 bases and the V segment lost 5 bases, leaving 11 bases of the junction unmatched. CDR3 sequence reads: CASSLLLAGGPRNEQFF. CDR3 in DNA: TGTGCCAGTAGTCTCCTACTAGCGGGAGGGCCGAGGAATGAGCAGTTCTTC. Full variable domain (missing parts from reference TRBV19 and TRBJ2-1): DGGITQSPKYLFRKEGQNVTLSCEQNLNHDAMYWYRQDPGQGLRLIYYSQIVNDFQKGDIAEGYSVSREKKESFPLTVTSAQKNPTAFYLCASSLLLAGGPRNEQFFGPGTRLTVL.

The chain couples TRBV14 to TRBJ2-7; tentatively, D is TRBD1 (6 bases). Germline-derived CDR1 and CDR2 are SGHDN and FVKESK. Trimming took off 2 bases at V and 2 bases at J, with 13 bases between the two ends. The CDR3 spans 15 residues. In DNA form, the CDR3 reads TGTGCCAGCAGCCAATGGGGGCGGCCCCCCTACGAGCAGTACTTC. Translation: CASSQWGRPPYEQYF.

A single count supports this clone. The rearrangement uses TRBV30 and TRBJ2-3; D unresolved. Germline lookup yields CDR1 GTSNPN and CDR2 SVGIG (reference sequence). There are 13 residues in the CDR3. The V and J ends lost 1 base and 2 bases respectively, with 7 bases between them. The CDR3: CAWSGVHTDTQYF. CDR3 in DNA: TGTGCCTGGAGTGGAGTCCACACAGATACGCAGTATTTT.

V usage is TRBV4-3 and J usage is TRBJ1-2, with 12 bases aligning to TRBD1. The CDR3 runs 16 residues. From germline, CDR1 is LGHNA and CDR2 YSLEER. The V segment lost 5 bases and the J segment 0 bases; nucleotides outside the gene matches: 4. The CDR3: CASSEGTGGANYGYTF. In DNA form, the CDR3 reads TGCGCCAGCAGCGAAGGGACAGGGGGCGCTAACTATGGCTACACCTTC.

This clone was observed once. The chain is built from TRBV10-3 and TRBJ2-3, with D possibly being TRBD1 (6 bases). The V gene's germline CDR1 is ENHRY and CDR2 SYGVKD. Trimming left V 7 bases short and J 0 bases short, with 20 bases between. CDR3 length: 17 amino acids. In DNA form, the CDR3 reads TGTGCCATCAACAGGGTACTGAGACGGAAAAGCACAGATACGCAGTATTTT. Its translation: CAINRVLRRKSTDTQYF.

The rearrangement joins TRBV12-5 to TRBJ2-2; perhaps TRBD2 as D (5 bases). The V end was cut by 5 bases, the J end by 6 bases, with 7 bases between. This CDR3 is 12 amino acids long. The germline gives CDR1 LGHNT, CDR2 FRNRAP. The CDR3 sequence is CASGPGAGELFF. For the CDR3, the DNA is TGTGCTAGTGGTCCCGGGGCCGGGGAGCTGTTTTTT.

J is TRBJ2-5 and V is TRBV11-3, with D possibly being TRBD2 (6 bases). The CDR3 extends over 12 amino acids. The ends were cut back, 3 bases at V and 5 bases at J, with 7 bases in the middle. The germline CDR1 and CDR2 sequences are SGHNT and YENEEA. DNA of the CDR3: TGTGCCAGCAGCTTGGCGGGGGAGACCCAGTACTTC. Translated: CASSLAGETQYF.